The clone carrying this T cell receptor (beta chain) was recorded a few times. Its cognate antigen is unknown. Method: immunoSEQ multiplex PCR; TCRdb's copy keeps in-frame clones and lacks some. This sample carries around 74,000 clones, approximately 90% of them seen once, and the ten largest clones take 5.5% to 9%. The sample comes from a study of T cell responses to AZD1222 COVID-19 vaccine. Study-level points and caveats: Spike-specific TCR depth and breadth grew after two AZD1222 doses. Nearly half of unique spike-specific TCRs reportedly avoided B.1.351 and B.1.1.7 mutated regions.

This sequence originates from an adult in good health. The material was peripheral blood, obtained on day 0 of MenACWY control vaccination.

CDR3 in amino acids: CASSVGISTNEKLFF. The CDR3 bases are TGTGCCAGCAGCGTCGGGATCTCGACTAATGAAAAACTGTTTTTT. The chain carries TRBV9 and TRBJ1-4; no reliable D call. Trimming left V 2 bases short and J 2 bases short, with 10 bases between. Germline V gene data show CDR1 as SGDLS and CDR2 as YYNGEE. This CDR3 is 15 amino acids long.